The T cell receptor (beta chain) under discussion was sequenced for a study of CD8 T cells in ankylosing spondylitis (dated by TCRdb to 2016 to 2017). General notes on the study: The study set out to find disease-linked TCR variants by profiling T cell receptor beta repertoires in ankylosing spondylitis patients and healthy donors. The full study cohort comprised 25 ankylosing spondylitis patients and about 110 healthy donors. Peripheral blood was sampled, and synovial fluid was additionally collected from ankylosing spondylitis patients.

This clonotype was detected a few times. It has no known antigen specificity. Qualities for individual bases were not recorded, and no much larger clone is one base off. The CDR3 sequence holds 17 residues, the cysteine and phenylalanine included. Of the read, only the CDR3 DNA is kept; its 51 bases are in frame from base 1. Trimming costs V 0 bases and J 2 bases, and their ends lie 16 bases apart. The CDR1 and CDR2 encoded by the germline V gene are MNHNS and SASEGT. Reads for this sample came from an Illumina HiSeq 2500. TCR beta libraries were prepared by quantitative 5'-RACE with molecular barcodes. For the original study's pipeline: A new computational method based on a probabilistic model of VDJ rearrangement was used to identify disease-linked TCR variants. In-frame beta chains were kept once TCRdb had trimmed the public reads at Q25 with fastp and called clones with MiXCR. Rows with a matching CDR3 protein are joined into one entry that keeps the most common DNA and genes. The V and J calls and clone size are TCRdb's, not the authors'. For this sample the table gives about 170,000 distinct CDR3 sequences, of which approximately 16% were detected only once. The ten largest make up over 7.5% of the sample.

Points the paper makes about the study in general: Blood from ankylosing spondylitis patients appeared to be characterized by a TCR beta motif made up of seven or eight highly homologous amino acid variants. Some of the motif variants had been reported before in the synovial fluid and blood of reactive arthritis patients, a finding that suggests common disease-initiation mechanisms. The disease-linked clones were reported to be significantly enriched in matched synovial fluid samples from ankylosing spondylitis patients. In peripheral blood, the disease-linked clones were found at relatively low frequencies and had a CD8+ phenotype.

This chain is built from TRBV6-1 and TRBJ2-5; TRBD2 might be the D gene, on 7 matching bases. Sequenced: blood, either unsorted or a sorted T cell fraction (not recorded which). The receptor's source is a male donor with ankylosing spondylitis or in good health (not recorded which). In nucleotide form, the sequence is TGTGCCAGCAGTGAAGCGCAAACAGGGAGGGGGCAAGAGACCCAGTACTTC. It translates as CASSEAQTGRGQETQYF.